This T cell receptor (beta chain) was recorded in a study of blood T cells in healthy people across ages. A J-beta primer mix and a sample-barcoded 5' primer were used in a second PCR of roughly 6 to 11 cycles. TCRdb fed the 5' RACE reads into MiXCR, producing one record per CDR3 protein. This sample has 1,500,000 or so distinct CDR3 sequences; 42% occur once, and the top ten carry approximately 4%. Study-level findings and limits: Total diversity from one million sequenced T cells was likely underestimated.

Notes on this clonotype: Its antigen remains unknown.

Healthy Caucasian individuals from Russia aged about 6 to 90 served as donors. Trimming removed 6 bases from V and 3 bases from J, with 8 bases in between. The germline V gene has CDR1 SNHLY and CDR2 FYNNEI. The CDR3 length is 12 residues. The chain recombines TRBV2 with TRBJ1-2; D uncertain. This clonotype originated in a woman aged 18-35 years in good health. The sequencing input was blood. CDR3 protein: CASRGDDYGYTF. The CDR3 coding sequence is TGTGCCAGCAGGGGTGACGACTATGGCTACACCTTC.